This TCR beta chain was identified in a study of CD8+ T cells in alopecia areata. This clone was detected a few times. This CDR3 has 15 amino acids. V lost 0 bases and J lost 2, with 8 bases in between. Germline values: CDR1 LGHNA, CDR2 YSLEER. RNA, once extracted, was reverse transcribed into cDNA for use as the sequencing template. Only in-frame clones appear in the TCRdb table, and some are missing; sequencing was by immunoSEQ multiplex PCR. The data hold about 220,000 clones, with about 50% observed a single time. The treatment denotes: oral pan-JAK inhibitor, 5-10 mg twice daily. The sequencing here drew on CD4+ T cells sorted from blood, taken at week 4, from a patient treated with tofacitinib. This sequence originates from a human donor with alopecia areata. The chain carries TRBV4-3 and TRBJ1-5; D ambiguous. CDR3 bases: TGCGCCAGCAGCCAAGACGCGGTTGGCAATCAGCCCCAGCATTTT. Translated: CASSQDAVGNQPQHF.